The 31 T cell receptor beta chains below all came from one sample that was sequenced in a study of CD8 T cells in Susac syndrome. Random hexamers were used to reverse transcribe the RNA input (about 0.5 to 1 ug). One entry per CDR3 protein results from TCRdb running MiXCR on the immunoSEQ multiplex PCR reads. The sample shows around 140,000 distinct CDR3 sequences, around 95% of them seen only once. Sequencing used CD4+ T cells from PBMCs. These receptors all come from a human donor with multiple sclerosis.

The chain carries TRBV7-2 and TRBJ2-7; D perhaps matches TRBD2 (6 bases). The ends were cut back, 3 bases at V and 4 bases at J, with 10 bases in the middle. The germline gives CDR1 SGHTA, CDR2 FQGNSA. CDR3 size: 13 residues. CDR3 residues: CASSFGGAYEQYF. CDR3 DNA: TGTGCCAGCAGCTTCGGGGGAGCTTACGAGCAGTACTTC.

The count of this clonotype is one. The rearrangement joins TRBV5-1 to TRBJ2-5, with D perhaps TRBD1 (5 bases). This CDR3 is built from 13 residues. V was cut by 6 bases and J by 4 bases, with 13 bases left in between. Germline V lookup: CDR1 SGHRS, CDR2 YFSETQ. The CDR3 nucleotides are TGCGCCAGCACCACAGGACCACGAGAGACCCAGTACTTC. Encoded protein: CASTTGPRETQYF.

This sequence joins TRBV20-1 and TRBJ1-2, with D possibly matching TRBD1 (6 bases). The germline V gene has CDR1 DFQATT and CDR2 SNEGSKA (reference sequence). V was shortened by 5 bases and J by 3 bases, with 13 bases between the two germline ends. This CDR3 is 13 amino acids long. For the CDR3, the DNA is TGCAGTGCTTCCGGGGGGCGCGACTATGGCTACACCTTC. It codes for CSASGGRDYGYTF.

V gene TRBV20-1 combines with J gene TRBJ2-5, with D possibly TRBD2 on 5 matching bases. V was clipped by 1 base and J by 5 bases, with 14 bases between them. Germline lookup yields CDR1 DFQATT and CDR2 SNEGSKA (reference sequence). The CDR3 extends over 14 amino acids. CDR3 residues: CSARVGLLGETQYF. The CDR3 bases are TGCAGTGCTAGAGTAGGACTCTTAGGGGAGACCCAGTACTTC.

This sequence joins TRBV24-1 and TRBJ1-1; unclear D gene. Germline V gene data show CDR1 as KGHDR and CDR2 as SFDVKD. Trimming left V 7 bases short and J 6 bases short, with 14 bases between. This CDR3 is built from 13 residues. The CDR3, as DNA: TGTGCCACCAGAAGGAGCATGGGAGCTGAAGCTTTCTTT. Translating gives CATRRSMGAEAFF.

V and J are TRBV2 and TRBJ1-2; maybe TRBD1 (5 bases). This CDR3 comprises 14 residues. Germline CDR1 is SNHLY and CDR2 is FYNNEI. Trimming left V 11 bases short and J 8 bases short, with 24 bases between. The CDR3 protein is CAAEAGRDGDGYTF. The CDR3, as DNA: TGTGCCGCTGAGGCGGGCCGGGATGGGGACGGCTACACCTTC.

The chain employs TRBV30 and TRBJ2-7, with D perhaps matching TRBD1 (5 bases). The germline CDR1 and CDR2 sequences are GTSNPN and SVGIG (reference sequence). This CDR3 has 12 amino acids. V shed 4 bases and J shed 2 bases, with 9 bases lying between them. CDR3 in amino acids: CAWTQGTYEQYF. DNA of the CDR3: TGTGCCTGGACCCAGGGTACCTACGAGCAGTACTTC. Combining the CDR3 with reference TRBV30 and TRBJ2-7 gives the whole variable domain SQTIHQWPATLVQPVGSPLSLECTVEGTSNPNLYWYRQAAGRGLQLLFYSVGIGQISSEVPQNLSASRPQDRQFILSSKKLLLSDSGFYLCAWTQGTYEQYFGPGTRLTVT.

This chain links TRBV20-1 with TRBJ2-5; no reliable D call. The V end was cut by 6 bases, the J end by 5 bases, with 13 bases between. Germline CDR1 is DFQATT and CDR2 is SNEGSKA (reference sequence). The CDR3 totals 12 residues. DNA of the CDR3: TGCAGTGCCGCGGCCTTAGGGGAGACCCAGTACTTC. Protein product: CSAAALGETQYF.

This chain links TRBV30 with TRBJ2-3; tentative D call: TRBD1 (6 bases). The DNA end is a closer match to TRBJ1-5, so the J assignment may be wrong. CDR1 is GTSNPN and CDR2 is SVGIG in the germline V gene (reference sequence). The CDR3 is made up of 11 amino acids. CDR3 residues: CAWSEGDTQHF. The CDR3 coding sequence is TGTGCCTGGAGTGAGGGGGATACGCAGCATTTT.

The chain is built from TRBV4-3 and TRBJ2-3; D ambiguous. The germline V and J ends were trimmed by 1 base and 6 bases, with 14 bases remaining between them. The CDR3 has 15 amino acids. Germline lookup yields CDR1 LGHNA and CDR2 YSLEER. The CDR3 region is CASSQGGNVADTQYF. As DNA, the CDR3 is TGCGCCAGCAGCCAAGGGGGAAACGTAGCCGATACGCAGTATTTT.

Here the CDR3 DNA reads TGTGCCAGCAGTTTGGGGGGACGAGGCTACACCTTC. Translated, it gives CASSLGGRGYTF. The chain is built from TRBV7-2 and TRBJ1-2; the D gene is possibly TRBD1 (5 bases). Germline V gives CDR1 SGHTA, CDR2 FQGNSA. The CDR3 is made up of 12 amino acids. Trimming removed 6 bases from V and 8 bases from J, with 13 bases in between.

The gene calls are TRBV20-1 and TRBJ2-5, with 14 bases that match TRBD2. The CDR3 runs 15 residues. V was pared by 6 bases and J by 5 bases, with 8 bases of the junction left unmatched. From germline, CDR1 is DFQATT and CDR2 SNEGSKA (reference sequence). DNA of the CDR3: TGCAGTGCAGCCACGGGACTAGCGGGGGCGGAGACCCAGTACTTC. It codes for CSAATGLAGAETQYF.

The CDR3 DNA is TGCAGTGGTAATAGCGGGAGCTACAATGAGCAGTTCTTC. Translated: CSGNSGSYNEQFF. The V and J genes are TRBV20-1 and TRBJ2-1; 9 nucleotides match TRBD2. J was trimmed by 3 bases and V by 7 bases; bases with no gene match: 4. CDR3 length: 13 residues. Germline-derived CDR1 and CDR2 are DFQATT and SNEGSKA (reference sequence).

The V and J genes are TRBV30 and TRBJ1-1, with D tentatively TRBD1 (5 bases). V lost 4 bases and J 10 bases, leaving 31 bases between the germline ends. Germline CDR1 GTSNPN, CDR2 SVGIG (reference sequence). This CDR3 contains 17 residues. CDR3 region: CAWTPPGKGSWSRVAFF. Written as DNA, the CDR3 is TGTGCCTGGACCCCTCCAGGGAAGGGTTCTTGGAGTCGTGTAGCTTTCTTT.

This chain connects TRBV5-1 to TRBJ2-7; the D gene could be TRBD1 or TRBD2 (5 bases each). The germline V gene has CDR1 SGHRS and CDR2 YFSETQ. V lost 3 bases and J lost 0, with 10 bases in between. The CDR3 length is 14 residues. The chain's CDR3 is CASSSAGSSYEQYF. The CDR3 nucleotides are TGCGCCAGCAGCTCGGCAGGGAGCTCCTACGAGCAGTACTTC.

This chain joins TRBV23-1 and TRBJ2-4; D ambiguous. TRBV23-1 carries the ORF label, with uncertain function. The V end lost 0 bases, the J end lost 3 bases, and 12 bases lay between the germline ends. CDR3 length: 16 amino acids. CDR3 nucleotide sequence: TGCGCCAGCAGTCAATCGTGGACGGGCCTCAAAAACATTCAGTACTTC. Amino acids: CASSQSWTGLKNIQYF.

This chain links TRBV5-4 with TRBJ2-5; 7 bases line up with TRBD2. The germline V gene encodes CDR1 SGHNT and CDR2 YYREEE (reference sequence). Losses at the gene ends were 1 base for V and 2 bases for J; bases not matched to a gene: 5. This CDR3 is built from 15 residues. The chain's CDR3 is CASSLPTGGQETQYF. In DNA, the CDR3 is TGTGCCAGCAGCTTGCCGACGGGGGGACAAGAGACCCAGTACTTC.

The chain uses TRBV18 and TRBJ2-1; the match to TRBD2 covers 10 bases. The germline CDR1 and CDR2 sequences are KGHSH and LQKENI. V dropped 3 bases and J dropped 7; count of bases not matched to a gene: 6. This CDR3 is 15 amino acids long. For the CDR3, the DNA is TGTGCCAGCTCACCCCTAGCGGGGGATGGGAATGAGCAGTTCTTC. This gives the protein CASSPLAGDGNEQFF.

The chain employs TRBV6-5 and TRBJ2-7; D gene ambiguous. CDR1 and CDR2 from the germline V gene are MNHEY and SVGAGI. The germline V and J ends were trimmed by 5 bases and 6 bases, with 20 bases remaining between them. The CDR3 is made up of 15 amino acids. The CDR3 nucleotides read TGTGCCAGCAGTAGATACCTCGGCACATCCACCGAGCAGTACTTC. As protein: CASSRYLGTSTEQYF.

The genes are TRBV12-3 or TRBV12-4 and TRBJ1-2; D call uncertain. The V and J ends lost 8 bases and 0 bases respectively, with 10 bases between them. CDR3 length: 13 residues. The CDR3: CASRRATNYGYTF. The CDR3, as DNA: TGTGCCAGCCGACGGGCCACTAACTATGGCTACACCTTC.

CDR3 region: CASSLETDSGYTF. The CDR3 DNA reads as TGTGCCAGCTCCCTCGAGACAGACTCTGGCTACACCTTC. The rearrangement joins TRBV18 to TRBJ1-2, with a weak D call TRBD1 (5 bases). The ends were cut back, 6 bases at V and 7 bases at J, with 15 bases in the middle. The CDR3 sequence is 13 residues long. CDR1 and CDR2 from the germline V gene are KGHSH and LQKENI.

This chain's CDR3 is CAWSVRGGNIQYF. DNA of the CDR3: TGTGCCTGGAGTGTACGGGGTGGAAACATTCAGTACTTC. J is TRBJ2-4 and V is TRBV30; a possible D gene is TRBD2 (5 bases). Between the trimmed V and J ends, which lost 0 bases and 6 bases, there was a span of 9 bases. The CDR3 consists of 13 residues. Germline CDR1 GTSNPN, CDR2 SVGIG (reference sequence).

The gene calls are TRBV3-1 and TRBJ1-2; unclear D gene. V dropped 1 base and J dropped 6 bases, with 9 bases sitting between them. Germline CDR1 and CDR2: LGHDT and YNNKEL (reference sequence). The CDR3 has 13 residues. CDR3 in amino acids: CASSQVSLHGYTF. Here the CDR3 DNA reads TGTGCCAGCAGCCAAGTGTCGCTCCATGGCTACACCTTC.

This chain uses TRBV6-4 with TRBJ1-4; 10 bases are shared with TRBD1. CDR3 size: 17 residues. CDR1 is MRHNA and CDR2 is SNTAGT in the germline V gene. Trimming cost V 2 bases and J 8 bases; bases outside gene matches: 11. CDR3 in DNA: TGTGCCAGCAGTGACACGACAGGGGGCGGGACGAGGGAAAAACTGTTTTTT. Its translation: CASSDTTGGGTREKLFF.

V is TRBV3-1 and J is TRBJ2-7; 14 bases match TRBD2. Trimming cost V 5 bases and J 4 bases; bases outside gene matches: 4. The CDR3 is 15 residues long. Germline-derived CDR1 and CDR2 are LGHDT and YNNKEL (reference sequence). The CDR3 DNA is TGTGCCAGCAGCTTAGGGACTAGCGGGAGTTACGAGCAGTACTTC. Translating gives CASSLGTSGSYEQYF.

V usage is TRBV20-1 and J usage is TRBJ2-3; D remains ambiguous. V was pared by 1 base and J by 3 bases, with 5 bases between. There are 12 residues in the CDR3. Germline V CDR1 and CDR2: DFQATT, SNEGSKA (reference sequence). The CDR3 here is CSARVSTDTQYF. Written as DNA, the CDR3 is TGCAGTGCTAGAGTCTCGACAGATACGCAGTATTTT.

CDR3 nucleotide sequence: TGTGCCAGCAGCTTAGCCGGGCGATCCTACGAGCAGTACTTC. Translating it yields CASSLAGRSYEQYF. V is TRBV7-3 and J is TRBJ2-7; no clear D gene. The CDR3 loop spans 14 amino acids. Per the germline V gene, CDR1 is SGHTA and CDR2 is FQGTGA. V was pared by 2 bases and J by 1 base, with 9 bases between.

This clonotype was observed once. The chain recombines TRBV3-1 with TRBJ2-3, with D hard to call. The CDR3 totals 13 residues. The germline V gene encodes CDR1 LGHDT and CDR2 YNNKEL (reference sequence). V lost 0 bases to trimming and J lost 4 bases, with 5 bases between them. The CDR3: CASSQDPPDTQYF. DNA for the CDR3: TGTGCCAGCAGCCAAGATCCCCCAGATACGCAGTATTTT.

The chain links TRBV19 to TRBJ1-1, with 8 bases lining up with TRBD1. Germline V CDR1 and CDR2: LNHDA, SQIVND (reference sequence). The V segment lost 7 bases and the J segment 7 bases; nucleotides outside the gene matches: 14. The CDR3 sequence is 15 residues long. DNA of the CDR3: TGTGCCAGTACCCGACCCTCAGGGGGCCGGAGTGAAGCTTTCTTT. It encodes CASTRPSGGRSEAFF.

CDR3 residues: CARQGISNQPQHF. The CDR3 DNA reads as TGTGCCAGACAGGGAATTAGCAATCAGCCCCAGCATTTT. This chain uses TRBV9 with TRBJ1-5; tentatively, D is TRBD1 (6 bases). CDR1 SGDLS and CDR2 YYNGEE come from the germline V gene. V gave up 8 bases and J gave up 0 bases, with 9 bases separating them. The length of the CDR3 is 13 residues.

The CDR3 protein is CSADKDRSTEAFF. The CDR3, as DNA: TGCAGTGCGGATAAGGACAGATCCACTGAAGCTTTCTTT. The chain employs TRBV20-1 and TRBJ1-1; possible D gene TRBD1, 6 bases. Germline loops: CDR1 DFQATT, CDR2 SNEGSKA (reference sequence). Between the trimmed V and J ends, which lost 6 bases and 4 bases, there was a span of 15 bases. This CDR3 is built from 13 residues.